This TCR beta chain was sequenced during a study of response to subunit inactivated influenza vaccine listed by TCRdb under 2018. For the wider study: Deep quantitative profiling of the T cell receptor repertoire was used in the study to follow responses to a trivalent subunit inactivated influenza vaccine. Summary of the overall study and its limitations: It was suggested by the authors that each seasonal influenza vaccination may recruit only a limited number of new T cells.

Comments on this clonotype: Its antigen has not been determined. No clone much larger than this one lies a single base away; base qualities are absent.

Libraries came from RT-PCR. The instrument given in TCRdb is Illumina HiSeq 2500. TCRdb reworked the public reads: Q25 trimming with fastp, MiXCR clone assembly, productive beta chains retained. Each CDR3 protein appears once, grouped with its most common genes and DNA. Counted in this sample were 710,000 or so distinct CDR3 sequences; approximately 15% of them appeared once. The top ten clonotypes cover 9.5% to 13% of the sample. The CDR1 and CDR2 encoded by the germline V gene are SQVTM and ANQGSEA. The junction carries 6 bases between V and J, which are trimmed by 6 bases and 0 bases respectively. The CDR3, from cysteine to phenylalanine, totals 12 residues. This entry keeps only the CDR3 DNA: 36 bases, framed from base 1.

This receptor was identified in a middle-aged man who received an inactivated influenza vaccine. Donor details come from another sample of the same person, matched by shared clones. The sequence links TRBV29-1 to TRBJ2-1; no D gene is confidently identified. Here the sequenced sample was PBMCs from blood, taken 11 to 12 days after vaccination. The bases read TGCAGCGTGAGGAGCTCCTACAATGAGCAGTTCTTC. It codes for CSVRSSYNEQFF.